Detailed here is one TCR beta chain. The data stem from a study of T cell changes during pregnancy in multiple sclerosis. The ends were cut back, 10 bases at V and 6 bases at J, with 25 bases in the middle. The CDR3 has 15 amino acids. CDR1 is ENHRY, CDR2 SYGVKD, per germline. Profiling relied on immunoSEQ multiplex PCR, and the TCRdb table lists in-frame clones only, not all of them. The sample contains about 130,000 clones, less than 97% of which appear only once. The TCR was taken from a female donor with multiple sclerosis, enrolled in a pregnancy study. Sequencing was performed on peripheral blood, taken after pregnancy. The rearrangement uses TRBV10-3 and TRBJ2-7, with D perhaps matching TRBD2 (7 bases). The CDR3 spells CATKGGGGEQGEQYF. The CDR3 DNA is TGTGCCACCAAGGGGGGGGGCGGGGAACAAGGCGAGCAGTACTTC.